Each of the 17 T cell receptor beta chains below was sequenced from the same sample in a study of T cell responses to AZD1222 COVID-19 vaccine. The data were produced by immunoSEQ multiplex PCR, yet TCRdb's version contains in-frame clones alone and is incomplete. This sample yields some 110,000 clones, of which about four fifths are seen a single time; 4% to 6% belongs to the top ten. Sequenced material: peripheral blood, taken on day 0 of AZD1222 vaccination. Every receptor here comes from an adult in good health.

This clone was seen a single time. The V call is TRBV18, the J call TRBJ2-2; TRBD1 or TRBD2 may be the D gene (5 bases each). Per the germline V gene, CDR1 is KGHSH and CDR2 is LQKENI. CDR3 size: 16 residues. The V and J ends lost 2 bases and 0 bases respectively, with 10 bases between them. Written as DNA, the CDR3 is TGTGCCAGCTCACCAGTACTGGGGGCGAACACCGGGGAGCTGTTTTTT. It yields the protein CASSPVLGANTGELFF.

The chain carries TRBV5-5 and TRBJ2-7; D not certain. Germline CDR1 is SGHKS and CDR2 is YYEKEE (reference sequence). The V end was cut by 4 bases, the J end by 0 bases, with 5 bases between. The CDR3 has 12 residues. The CDR3 sequence: CASSQTSYEQYF. The CDR3 nucleotides are TGTGCCAGCAGCCAGACCTCCTACGAGCAGTACTTC.

This chain uses TRBV19 with TRBJ1-4; 12 bases line up with TRBD1. Per the germline V gene, CDR1 is LNHDA and CDR2 is SQIVND (reference sequence). The CDR3 totals 15 residues. The junction had 7 bases not matched to a gene; V was cut back by 7 bases and J by 7 bases. The CDR3 DNA is TGTGCCAGTACTGCCAGGGGACAGGGGGCTGAAAAACTGTTTTTT. Translated: CASTARGQGAEKLFF.

The rearrangement links TRBV4-2 to TRBJ2-1; the match to TRBD2 covers 8 bases. CDR1 is LGHNA, CDR2 YNFKEQ, per germline. V dropped 0 bases and J dropped 0; count of bases not matched to a gene: 1. The length of the CDR3 is 16 residues. The CDR3 here is CASSQDRGGSYNEQFF. The CDR3 nucleotides read TGTGCCAGCAGCCAAGATCGGGGGGGCTCCTACAATGAGCAGTTCTTC.

The J gene is TRBJ2-1, the V gene TRBV5-1; possible D gene TRBD1, 7 bases. Germline CDR1 and CDR2: SGHRS and YFSETQ. V lost 0 bases to trimming and J lost 7 bases, with 14 bases between them. The CDR3 has 15 amino acids. CDR3 in amino acids: CASSLDRRGRNEQFF. The CDR3 DNA is TGCGCCAGCAGCTTGGACAGGAGGGGGCGGAATGAGCAGTTCTTC.

There are many counts of this clone. The V and J genes are TRBV9 and TRBJ2-2; D is perhaps TRBD1 (6 bases). Germline assignment: CDR1 SGDLS and CDR2 YYNGEE. Trimming took off 0 bases at V and 3 bases at J, with 9 bases between the two ends. CDR3 length: 15 amino acids. The CDR3 DNA reads as TGTGCCAGCAGCGTAGCCAGGGGTTACACCGGGGAGCTGTTTTTT. As protein: CASSVARGYTGELFF.

This clone occurred once. The chain carries TRBV13 and TRBJ2-7, with D possibly being TRBD1 (5 bases). The CDR3 runs to 16 residues. V lost 3 bases, J lost 2 bases, and 17 bases lay in between. The V gene's germline CDR1 is PRHDT and CDR2 FYEKMQ (reference sequence). CDR3 sequence: CASSFRQIIAPYEQYF. The CDR3 nucleotides are TGTGCCAGCAGCTTCAGACAGATTATTGCGCCCTACGAGCAGTACTTC.

The J gene is TRBJ2-2, the V gene TRBV30; D gene unclear. This CDR3 has 11 amino acids. Germline-derived CDR1 and CDR2 are GTSNPN and SVGIG (reference sequence). Trimming shortened V by 6 bases and J by 3 bases, and 5 bases separated the two germline ends. CDR3 loop: CACHHTGELFF. As DNA, the CDR3 is TGTGCCTGTCACCACACCGGGGAGCTGTTTTTT.

This sequence joins TRBV5-1 and TRBJ1-4; 7 bases agree with TRBD1. Losses at the gene ends were 4 bases for V and 7 bases for J; bases not matched to a gene: 7. The CDR3 length is 14 residues. Germline V gives CDR1 SGHRS, CDR2 YFSETQ. The CDR3 sequence: CASSRGTVSEKLFF. The CDR3 DNA is TGCGCCAGCAGCAGAGGGACAGTGTCTGAAAAACTGTTTTTT.

The rearrangement joins TRBV6-2 or TRBV6-3 to TRBJ2-3, with D possibly being TRBD1 (5 bases). This CDR3 has 14 amino acids. Germline V gene lookup returns CDR1 MNHEY and CDR2 SVGEGT. Trimming left V 2 bases short and J 2 bases short, with 8 bases between. CDR3 protein: CASSYVTVTDTQYF. CDR3 in DNA: TGTGCCAGCAGTTACGTGACAGTCACAGATACGCAGTATTTT.

The chain recombines TRBV24-1 with TRBJ2-7; TRBD1 might be the D (5 bases). V was clipped by 9 bases and J by 0 bases, with 11 bases between them. The CDR3 is made up of 13 amino acids. In germline, CDR1 is KGHDR, CDR2 SFDVKD. The DNA for the CDR3 is TGTGCCACCCCCGAGGACACCTCCTACGAGCAGTACTTC. Its protein product is CATPEDTSYEQYF.

The chain is built from TRBV5-1 and TRBJ1-2; tentative D call: TRBD1 (6 bases). This CDR3 spans 14 amino acids. In germline, CDR1 is SGHRS, CDR2 YFSETQ. V was pared by 4 bases and J by 8 bases, with 18 bases between. The DNA of the CDR3 is TGCGCCAGCAGCCCGGCGGGGGGCGCGGAGGGCTACACCTTC. Its translation is CASSPAGGAEGYTF. The full variable domain, rest sourced from reference TRBV5-1 and TRBJ1-2, is KAGVTQTPRYLIKTRGQQVTLSCSPISGHRSVSWYQQTPGQGLQFLFEYFSETQRNKGNFPGRFSGRQFSNSRSEMNVSTLELGDSALYLCASSPAGGAEGYTFGSGTRLTVV.

The chain combines TRBV2 with TRBJ1-6; a possible D gene is TRBD1 (5 bases). The V end lost 11 bases, the J end lost 8 bases, and 22 bases lay between the germline ends. This CDR3 is 15 amino acids long. Germline V gene sequence: CDR1 SNHLY, CDR2 FYNNEI. The CDR3 sequence: CAEGRGSLLDSPLHF. The CDR3 DNA sequence: TGTGCCGAGGGGAGGGGCAGTTTGTTGGATTCACCCCTCCACTTT.

The chain links TRBV4-1 to TRBJ1-5; D is unresolved. V lost 0 bases and J 6 bases, leaving 6 bases between the germline ends. The CDR3 is made up of 13 amino acids. From germline, CDR1 is MGHRA and CDR2 YSYEKL. The CDR3 sequence: CASSQDPGQPQHF. The CDR3 bases are TGCGCCAGCAGCCAAGATCCGGGTCAGCCCCAGCATTTT.

The V and J genes are TRBV2 and TRBJ2-7; D might be TRBD2 (5 bases). CDR1 and CDR2 (germline): SNHLY, FYNNEI. The CDR3 extends over 15 amino acids. The V end was cut by 6 bases, the J end by 3 bases, with 18 bases between. The CDR3 region is CASRNLGQRSYEQYF. The CDR3 DNA sequence: TGTGCCAGCAGAAATCTGGGTCAGCGGAGCTACGAGCAGTACTTC.

The chain uses TRBV19 and TRBJ2-7, with D hard to call. The ends were cut back, 3 bases at V and 4 bases at J, with 4 bases in the middle. This CDR3 is 11 amino acids long. From germline, CDR1 is LNHDA and CDR2 SQIVND (reference sequence). Here the CDR3 reads CASSIGYEQYF. The CDR3 DNA follows: TGTGCCAGTAGTATCGGGTACGAGCAGTACTTC. Drawing the rest from reference TRBV19 and TRBJ2-7, the complete variable domain is DGGITQSPKYLFRKEGQNVTLSCEQNLNHDAMYWYRQDPGQGLRLIYYSQIVNDFQKGDIAEGYSVSREKKESFPLTVTSAQKNPTAFYLCASSIGYEQYFGPGTRLTVT.

Concerning this clone itself: Sequence at one end of the junction differs from germline and may be a read error. The gene calls are TRBV19 and TRBJ2-2; D call uncertain. The CDR3 runs 17 residues. From germline, CDR1 is LNHDA and CDR2 SQIVND (reference sequence). The chain's CDR3 is CASSSLLTAANTGELFF. The CDR3 DNA follows: TGTGCCAGCAGTAGTCTCTTGACCGCCGCGAACACCGGGGAGCTGTTTTTT.